The entry below describes one T cell receptor (beta chain). This entry comes from a study of blood T cell repertoires in COVID-19. Looking at the study overall: From T cells, B-cell-depleted T cells, or PBMCs came the material, which was cDNA or gDNA.

The CDR3 has 14 amino acids. Germline V gene data show CDR1 as MGHRA and CDR2 as YSYEKL. V was clipped by 1 base and J by 7 bases, with 13 bases between them. TCRdb's table, derived via immunoSEQ multiplex PCR, lists solely in-frame clones and lacks some. The repertoire has about 430,000 clones, 85% to 90% of them found once; the top ten carry roughly 1.1%. J is TRBJ2-5 and V is TRBV4-1; possible D gene TRBD1, 5 bases. The sample was PBMCs or T cells enriched from blood (not recorded which). The clonotype comes from a man in his thirties or forties who had recovered from COVID-19. Here the CDR3 DNA reads TGCGCCAGCAGCCAAGCCCCAGGGTCCGGGACCCAGTACTTC. Protein sequence: CASSQAPGSGTQYF.